A selection of T cell receptor beta chains follows, all from one sample in a study of cytomegalovirus exposure and HLA in healthy donors. Using immunoSEQ multiplex PCR, the repertoire was profiled, and TCRdb retains in-frame clones only, with some absent. Of approximately 190,000 clones listed, approximately 78% are singletons. Sequences were obtained from PBMCs. The receptors were sampled from a woman in her thirties in good health and CMV-seropositive. The CDR3 runs from the conserved cysteine through the conserved F or W. A D gene is named only where the DNA matches it firmly.

D | V | CDR3
TRBD1 | TRBV5-1 | CASSLARSGTGKNTEAFF
NA | TRBV29-1 | CSPHVATEAFF
NA | TRBV5-1 | CASSWGRRPRSRNTEAFF
NA | TRBV6-6 | CASSSTGLPATDTQYF
NA | TRBV15 | CATSRNTGSNQPQHF
NA | TRBV1 | CTSSRDYKYEQYF
TRBD2 | TRBV5-1 | CASSLELAASTDTQYF
TRBD1 | TRBV18 | CASSGDRDEKLFF
TRBD1 | TRBV28 | CASSLPQGATGNTIYF
NA | TRBV9 | CASSVDGRGGEKLFF
TRBD2 | TRBV10-3 | CAISEPGLAGPGRTYNEQFF
TRBD1 | TRBV2 | CASSDQGAVRDTQYF
NA | TRBV9 | CASSVRDSTNVLTF
NA | TRBV27 | CASSLRGNTGELFF
NA | TRBV29-1 | CSVDSGDGYTF
NA | TRBV19 | CASSSRTGQSANYGYTF
TRBD1 | TRBV28 | CASSLGGQGRGEQYF
TRBD1 | TRBV5-1 | CASSQGAYEQYF
TRBD2 | TRBV5-1 | CASSFLAGGETQYF
TRBD2 | TRBV4-2 | CASSRLPGLADNYEQYF
NA | TRBV30 | CAWSVRDTGLWQYF
NA | TRBV4-3 | CASSQGLARHEQFF
NA | TRBV5-1 | CASSYRAGPQETQYF
NA | TRBV28 | CASRQGQSSYNSPLHF
TRBD1 | TRBV10-3 | CAISESWQGARSDTQYF
NA | TRBV21-1 | CASSNEWAGGGYGYTF
TRBD1 | TRBV9 | CASSPRTGSNYGYTF
NA | TRBV27 | CASRGSSWTDINYGYTF
TRBD1 | TRBV5-6 | CASSFPNRGREQYF
NA | TRBV9 | CASSAVFWATGELFF
NA | TRBV28 | CASSLLWGGNQPQHF
NA | TRBV5-6 | CASSSGPSEGHEQYF
TRBD1 | TRBV30 | CAWTPSGGLGQPQHF
NA | TRBV29-1 | CSVGSGTPNNEKLFF
NA | TRBV18 | CASSRRGEAFF
NA | TRBV19 | CASSIVDSAYEQYF
TRBD1 | TRBV5-1 | CASSPLTGGLANTGELFF
NA | TRBV9 | CASSVMGAPNEKLFF
TRBD1 | TRBV28 | CASSYGQGYYGYTF
TRBD2 | TRBV30 | CACWAWTSGGTDTQYF